This paragraph reports one TCR beta chain. The sample comes from a study of blood T cell repertoires in COVID-19. Losses at the gene ends were 1 base for V and 4 bases for J; bases not matched to a gene: 6. Per the germline V gene, CDR1 is SNHLY and CDR2 is FYNNEI. CDR3 length: 16 residues. This table comes from immunoSEQ multiplex PCR, and its TCRdb copy is limited to in-frame clones, with some not included. In the table there are tens of thousands of clones, around 84% of which are singletons. This receptor was taken from a woman aged 80 or over in a cohort sampled during active or convalescent COVID-19. The sequencing sample was made of peripheral blood. The V call is TRBV2, the J call TRBJ1-5; 8 bases agree with TRBD1. DNA for the CDR3: TGTGCCAGCAGTGAAGATCGACAGGGGCTAAATCAGCCCCAGCATTTT. It translates to CASSEDRQGLNQPQHF.